What follows is one T cell receptor beta chain and its context. Its target is not known. This entry comes from a study of shared clonotypes between healthy human individuals. Study at large: Researchers assigned three CD4 naive, three CD4 memory, two CD8 naive and one CD8 memory plate to each donor.

Regarding the study as a whole: In a few donors, about 5% of naive CD4 clonotypes appeared in common.

CD8 cells regarded as naive lacked CD45RO, were positively chosen for CCR7, and omitted terminally differentiated effector memory CD45RA+ cells. Adult donors, all healthy and HIV-negative, had no recent acute infections or vaccinations. The CDR3 has 13 amino acids. V lost 4 bases, J lost 2 bases, and 11 bases lay in between. Looked up from germline, CDR1 is SQVTM and CDR2 is ANQGSEA. Here immunoSEQ multiplex PCR was the method, and the copy in TCRdb shows in-frame clones only, minus some. The sample contains over 750,000 clones, 95% to 97% of which appear only once. The clonotype was recovered from a man younger than 40 in good health. This sequence joins TRBV29-1 and TRBJ1-2; D ambiguous. The sample was naive CD8+ T cells sorted from blood. The CDR3 coding sequence is TGCAGCGTTGTCCTTCCAGCGAACTATGGCTACACCTTC. This translates into CSVVLPANYGYTF.